This is a list of T cell receptor beta chains from one sample in a study of cytomegalovirus exposure and HLA in healthy donors. The repertoire was sequenced with immunoSEQ multiplex PCR; TCRdb's copy has only in-frame clones and lacks some. The top ten clones hold just over 8% of a sample with under 150,000 clones, approximately 85% of them seen once. The sequenced sample was PBMCs. The receptor set was obtained from a woman between 50 and 59 years old in good health and CMV-seropositive. Each CDR3 is given with its conserved first and last residue.

15	TRBJ2-1	TRBV7-8	CASSPVGGREDEQFF
14	TRBJ2-1	TRBV30	CAWTRGLSYNEQFF
16	TRBJ2-7	TRBV6-4	CASPRGFRPSYNEQYF
14	TRBJ1-5	TRBV7-2	CASSLKAGNQPQHF
16	TRBJ2-2	TRBV4-2	CASSQGGGGLAGELFF
13	TRBJ1-2	TRBV7-3	CASSLGTGLGYTF
14	TRBJ2-7	TRBV5-1	CASRLGQGSYEQYF
13	TRBJ1-1	TRBV7-9	CASSRTGEAEAFF
13	TRBJ1-2	TRBV9	CASSVGTGYGYTF
14	TRBJ2-1	TRBV11-2	CASRPGLVYNEQFF
16	TRBJ2-2	TRBV5-1	CASSLQGASHTGELFF
13	-	TRBV29-1	CSVDLPGSYEQYF
15	TRBJ2-2	TRBV5-1	CASTFQTGWTGELFF
19	TRBJ2-5	TRBV21-1	CASSKALFHHREGGETQYF
17	TRBJ2-1	TRBV9	CASSVDASGRYHNEQFF
14	TRBJ2-5	TRBV2	CASSRQSLQETQYF
14	TRBJ1-2	TRBV18	CASSPQGQRYGYTF
15	TRBJ2-7	TRBV5-5	CASSTGTEKPYEQYF
13	TRBJ2-7	TRBV7-8	CASSLVGTYEQYF
17	TRBJ2-3	TRBV7-3	CASSPRLAGGFTDTQYF
14	TRBJ1-1	TRBV2	CATSAQRLNTEAFF
15	TRBJ2-1	TRBV5-8	CASSAGQGADNEQFF
14	TRBJ2-5	TRBV18	CASSPGPGAREQYF
11	TRBJ2-7	TRBV29-1	CSTLQGNEQYF
12	TRBJ2-5	TRBV29-1	CSVDRADETQYF
11	TRBJ2-1	TRBV6-6	CASSYSGEQFF
14	TRBJ2-7	TRBV6-6	CASRLGRGLYEQYF
15	TRBJ2-1	TRBV27	CASRYPGGADNEQFF
14	TRBJ1-3	TRBV5-4	CASSLQGDGNTIYF
14	TRBJ2-6	TRBV30	CAWSRGTGANVLTF
15	TRBJ1-2	TRBV6-1	CASSDWGEIPLGYTF
14	TRBJ2-3	TRBV5-1	CASSLGIGTDTQYF
16	TRBJ1-6	TRBV10-3	CAISELQGVYNSPLHF
19	TRBJ2-2	TRBV19	CASNSRREGRLSNTGELFF
18	TRBJ1-5	TRBV7-8	CASSLNVQGMNSNQPQHF
15	TRBJ2-3	TRBV29-1	CSVPPAGGGPDTQYF
15	TRBJ2-2	TRBV6-5	CASSYVKGAIGELFF
12	TRBJ1-1	TRBV30	CAWSGGGTEAFF
17	TRBJ2-2	TRBV5-8	CASTDYSTGMNTGELFF
13	TRBJ1-1	TRBV28	CASSFPGPTGAFF